A single T cell receptor (beta chain) is shown here with its context. Participants, about 18 to 95 years old, spanned 25 or so US areas. Researchers sorted participants into cohorts using their self-reported clinical history. Assay: immunoSEQ multiplex PCR; the TCRdb copy retains only in-frame clones and omits some. The sample shows a few hundred thousand clones, about 90% of them seen only once. These data come from a study of blood T cell repertoires in COVID-19. Study context: Specimens from acute and convalescent COVID-19 originated in the United States, Italy and Spain.

J lost 3 bases, V lost 6 bases, and 9 bases had no gene match. The germline CDR1 and CDR2 sequences are SGHTA and FQGNSA. The CDR3 contains 15 residues. The sequenced sample consisted of PBMCs or T cells enriched from blood (not recorded which). The receptor was derived from a man aged 25 to 40 who had been exposed to COVID-19. The chain uses TRBV7-2 and TRBJ1-2; the match to TRBD1 covers 8 bases. The DNA for the CDR3 is TGTGCCAGCAGTCCTCAGGGGGCGAGGCACTATGGCTACACCTTC. This translates into CASSPQGARHYGYTF.